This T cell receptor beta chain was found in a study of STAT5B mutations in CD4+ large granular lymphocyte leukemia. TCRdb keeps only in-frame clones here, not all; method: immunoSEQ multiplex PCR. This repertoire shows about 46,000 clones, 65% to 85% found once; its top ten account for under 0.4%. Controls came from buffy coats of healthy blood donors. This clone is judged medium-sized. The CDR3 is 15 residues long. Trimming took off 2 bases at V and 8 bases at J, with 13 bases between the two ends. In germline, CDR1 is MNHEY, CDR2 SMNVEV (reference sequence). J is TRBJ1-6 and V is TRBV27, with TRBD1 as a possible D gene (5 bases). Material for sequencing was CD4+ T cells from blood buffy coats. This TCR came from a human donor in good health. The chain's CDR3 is CASSLSPGRDSPLHF. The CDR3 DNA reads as TGTGCCAGCAGTTTAAGCCCAGGGAGGGATTCACCCCTCCACTTT.